These 15 T cell receptor beta chains were sequenced from one sample in a study of blood T cell repertoires in COVID-19. Clones were sequenced by immunoSEQ multiplex PCR, and TCRdb holds only the in-frame ones, with some missing. The sample carries over 85,000 clones, around 85% recorded once. Sequencing input: peripheral blood. All receptors derive from a man older than 75 with acute or convalescent COVID-19.

The chain has TRBV7-2 and TRBJ2-4, with 8 nucleotides matching TRBD1. J lost 15 bases, V lost 0 bases, and 7 bases had no gene match. From germline, CDR1 is SGHTA and CDR2 FQGNSA. CDR3 length: 13 residues. The DNA of the CDR3 is TGTGCCAGCAGCTTAGCGGAGACAGGGGTGAGGTACTTC. It translates to CASSLAETGVRYF.

The chain joins TRBV19 to TRBJ2-1; 7 bases match TRBD2. This CDR3 comprises 15 residues. With 6 bases clipped from V and 2 bases from J, the junction kept 7 bases outside the gene matches. Germline CDR1 is LNHDA and CDR2 is SQIVND (reference sequence). CDR3 DNA sequence: TGTGCCAGTAGCCCGGGACTATCAACCTACAATGAGCAGTTCTTC. Amino acids: CASSPGLSTYNEQFF.

V and J are TRBV2 and TRBJ2-1; 12 bases fit TRBD2. CDR3 size: 15 residues. Germline CDR1 SNHLY, CDR2 FYNNEI. Unmatched junction bases numbered 8, after V lost 5 bases and J lost 9 bases. This CDR3 is CASSMASGRAGEQFF. CDR3 DNA: TGTGCCAGCAGTATGGCTAGCGGGAGGGCCGGTGAGCAGTTCTTC.

As DNA, the CDR3 is TGCTCCTGTTGGTTGTCAGGGGGGAACACTGAAGCTTTCTTT. Translated, it gives CSCWLSGGNTEAFF. The chain uses TRBV29-1 and TRBJ1-1, with 7 bases identical to TRBD1. The CDR3 totals 14 residues. Germline V CDR1 and CDR2: SQVTM, ANQGSEA. The whole variable domain, remainder taken from reference TRBV29-1 and TRBJ1-1, is SAVISQKPSRDICQRGTSLTIQCQVDSQVTMMFWYRQQPGQSLTLIATANQGSEATYESGFVIDKFPISRPNLTFSTLTVSNMSPEDSSIYLCSCWLSGGNTEAFFGQGTRLTVV.

This chain links TRBV19 with TRBJ1-1; no definite D call. V gave up 3 bases and J gave up 1 base, with 9 bases separating them. Per the germline V gene, CDR1 is LNHDA and CDR2 is SQIVND (reference sequence). CDR3 length: 14 residues. CDR3 sequence reads: CASSISRQNTEAFF. CDR3 sequence (DNA): TGTGCCAGTAGTATCTCCCGACAGAACACTGAAGCTTTCTTT.

This clone was observed once. The chain uses TRBV6-2 or TRBV6-3 and TRBJ2-2, with D perhaps TRBD2 (7 bases). Germline CDR1 is MNHEY and CDR2 is SVGEGT. The CDR3 is made up of 17 amino acids. V lost 0 bases, J lost 5 bases, and 16 bases lay in between. CDR3 DNA: TGTGCCAGCAGTTACTCGAACGGGGGGCGATTAACCGGGGAGCTGTTTTTT. Translating gives CASSYSNGGRLTGELFF.

A note on this clone: Germline and junction disagree at one end, which may indicate a read error. CDR3 in amino acids: CAWSADRRTGEVFF. The DNA of the CDR3 is TGTGCCTGGAGCGCGGACAGGCGTACCGGGGAGGTGTTTTTT. V is TRBV30 and J is TRBJ2-2, with D maybe TRBD1 (7 bases). Germline V CDR1 and CDR2: GTSNPN, SVGIG (reference sequence). CDR3 size: 14 residues.

The CDR3 spells CASSLQRGRVTDTQYF. CDR3 coding DNA: TGTGCCAGCAGTTTACAGCGCGGGAGGGTAACAGATACGCAGTATTTT. V and J are TRBV27 and TRBJ2-3, with TRBD2 identical over 9 bases. The germline V gene has CDR1 MNHEY and CDR2 SMNVEV (reference sequence). The J segment lost 3 bases and the V segment lost 2 bases, leaving 6 bases of the junction unmatched. The CDR3 is 16 amino acids.

This sequence joins TRBV5-5 and TRBJ1-4; D not certain. The germline V gene has CDR1 SGHKS and CDR2 YYEKEE (reference sequence). This CDR3 region has 15 residues. The germline V and J ends were trimmed by 0 bases and 0 bases, with 6 bases remaining between them. The CDR3: CASSLDSTTNEKLFF. CDR3 bases: TGTGCCAGCAGCTTGGACAGTACAACTAATGAAAAACTGTTTTTT.

The chain carries TRBV7-2 and TRBJ2-1; D uncertain. V was clipped by 5 bases and J by 0 bases, with 14 bases between them. The CDR3 runs 16 residues. Per germline, CDR1 SGHTA and CDR2 FQGNSA. The CDR3 coding sequence is TGTGCCAGCAGCCCTTGGAGTATCAGCTCCTACAATGAGCAGTTCTTC. Translating it yields CASSPWSISSYNEQFF.

The chain couples TRBV5-4 to TRBJ1-2; 9 bases are a match to TRBD1. V gave up 0 bases and J gave up 8 bases; unmatched junction bases: 8. Germline loops: CDR1 SGHNT, CDR2 YYREEE (reference sequence). This CDR3 comprises 15 residues. In nucleotides, the CDR3 is TGTGCCAGCAGCTTGGTTGGGACAGGGCTTCGCGGCTACACCTTC. This gives the protein CASSLVGTGLRGYTF.

The V call is TRBV5-1, the J call TRBJ2-1; D might be TRBD2 (5 bases). CDR1 SGHRS and CDR2 YFSETQ come from the germline V gene. V lost 0 bases and J lost 7, with 14 bases in between. This CDR3 has 15 amino acids. CDR3 coding DNA: TGCGCCAGCAGCTTGGAAAGCGGCCGTAGGAATGAGCAGTTCTTC. Encoded protein: CASSLESGRRNEQFF.

This clone was counted only a few times. V gene TRBV19 combines with J gene TRBJ2-5; 8 nucleotides line up with TRBD2. CDR1 is LNHDA, CDR2 SQIVND, per germline (reference sequence). The CDR3 has 14 residues. Trimming removed 4 bases from V and 0 bases from J; junction bases left unmatched: 1. The CDR3 region has the DNA TGTGCCAGTAGTAGCGGGAGGTACCAAGAGACCCAGTACTTC. It yields the protein CASSSGRYQETQYF. The variable domain in full, with the rest retrieved from reference TRBV19 and TRBJ2-5, is DGGITQSPKYLFRKEGQNVTLSCEQNLNHDAMYWYRQDPGQGLRLIYYSQIVNDFQKGDIAEGYSVSREKKESFPLTVTSAQKNPTAFYLCASSSGRYQETQYFGPGTRLLVL.

This clone appeared a single time. V usage is TRBV9 and J usage is TRBJ2-7; D is perhaps TRBD1 (6 bases). From germline, CDR1 is SGDLS and CDR2 YYNGEE. V was cut by 4 bases and J by 7 bases, with 24 bases left in between. There are 16 residues in the CDR3. The CDR3 DNA reads TGTGCCAGCAGCCCGATCGGACAGTCGGTTTTGGGGGAGCAGTACTTC. Its protein product is CASSPIGQSVLGEQYF.

V and J are TRBV6-1 and TRBJ2-5; TRBD2 might be the D (7 bases). The germline V gene has CDR1 MNHNS and CDR2 SASEGT. CDR3 size: 14 residues. The V end was cut by 2 bases, the J end by 5 bases, with 12 bases between. The CDR3 sequence is CASSESGGWETQYF. Written as DNA, the CDR3 is TGTGCCAGCAGTGAATCGGGGGGCTGGGAGACCCAGTACTTC.